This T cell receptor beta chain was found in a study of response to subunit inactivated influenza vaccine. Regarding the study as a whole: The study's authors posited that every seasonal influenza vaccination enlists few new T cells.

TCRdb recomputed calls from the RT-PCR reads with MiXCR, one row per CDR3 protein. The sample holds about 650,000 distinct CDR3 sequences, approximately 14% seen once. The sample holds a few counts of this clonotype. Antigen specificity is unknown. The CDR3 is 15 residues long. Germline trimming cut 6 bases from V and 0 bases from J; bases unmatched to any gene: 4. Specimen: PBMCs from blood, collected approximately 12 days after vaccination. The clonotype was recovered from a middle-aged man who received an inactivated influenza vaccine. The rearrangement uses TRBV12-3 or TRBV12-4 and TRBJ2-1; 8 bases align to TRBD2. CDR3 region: CASRPTSGSYNEQFF. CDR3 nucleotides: TGTGCCAGCAGGCCAACTAGCGGCTCCTACAATGAGCAGTTCTTC.